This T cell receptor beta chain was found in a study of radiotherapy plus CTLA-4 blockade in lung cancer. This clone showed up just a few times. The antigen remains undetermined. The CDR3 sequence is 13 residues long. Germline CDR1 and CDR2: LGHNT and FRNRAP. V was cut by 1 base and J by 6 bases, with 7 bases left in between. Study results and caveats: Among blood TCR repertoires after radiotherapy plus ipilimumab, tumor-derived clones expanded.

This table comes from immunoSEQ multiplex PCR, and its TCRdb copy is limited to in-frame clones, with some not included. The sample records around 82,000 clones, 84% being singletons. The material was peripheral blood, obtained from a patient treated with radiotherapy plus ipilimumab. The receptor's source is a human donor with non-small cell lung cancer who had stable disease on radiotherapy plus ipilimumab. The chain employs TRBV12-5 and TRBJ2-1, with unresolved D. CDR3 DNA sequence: TGTGCTAGTGGTTTGGGAACTATCAATGAGCAGTTCTTC. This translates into CASGLGTINEQFF.